A selection of T cell receptor beta chains follows, all from one sample in a study of cytomegalovirus exposure and HLA in healthy donors. Some clones are missing from TCRdb's copy, which holds only in-frame ones; the method was immunoSEQ multiplex PCR. The data hold about 110,000 clones, with 65% to 80% observed a single time. Material: PBMCs. The receptors shown here come from a man aged 25 to 40 in good health and CMV-seropositive. CDR3s include the opening cysteine and the closing phenylalanine or tryptophan. The order of the fields is D gene, clone size, V gene, J gene, CDR3 protein, CDR3 DNA. D genes are given only for firm matches. Clone size is given for some rows only: seen once, a few or many times, or a class if the clone is expanded.

>NA|NA|TRBV6-5|TRBJ1-4
CASSYSGATNEKLFF
TGTGCCAGCAGTTATTCGGGGGCAACTAATGAAAAACTGTTTTTT
>TRBD1|NA|TRBV19|TRBJ2-5
CAGRQGARGTQYF
TGTGCCGGGAGACAGGGGGCAAGGGGGACCCAGTACTTC
>NA|NA|TRBV6-5|TRBJ2-3
CASSYSPGSGTDTQYF
TGTGCCAGCAGTTACTCTCCGGGTTCGGGAACAGATACGCAGTATTTT
>NA|NA|TRBV6-6|TRBJ2-7
CASSTHPGEQYF
TGTGCCAGCAGTACCCACCCGGGGGAGCAGTACTTC
>TRBD1|few|TRBV6-1|TRBJ2-7
CASSVAWTGGYEQYF
TGTGCCAGCAGTGTGGCTTGGACAGGGGGCTACGAGCAGTACTTC
>NA|NA|TRBV4-1|TRBJ1-2
CASSQGERGYTF
TGCGCCAGCAGCCAAGGGGAGCGGGGCTACACCTTC
>TRBD1|NA|TRBV29-1|TRBJ2-7
CSVRGTVSRPYEQYF
TGCAGCGTAAGAGGGACAGTCTCGAGACCATACGAGCAGTACTTC
>NA|NA|TRBV18|TRBJ1-1
CASSPIQGNTEAFF
TGTGCCAGCTCGCCCATCCAGGGGAACACTGAAGCTTTCTTT
>TRBD1|NA|TRBV28|TRBJ1-6
CASKPGQGGSPLHF
TGTGCCAGCAAGCCGGGACAGGGGGGTTCACCCCTCCACTTT
>NA|NA|TRBV7-2|TRBJ1-1
CASSLLSGAGTEAFF
TGTGCCAGCAGCTTACTGTCAGGGGCGGGCACTGAAGCTTTCTTT
>NA|NA|TRBV5-1|TRBJ2-2
CASSLGGGRTGELFF
TGCGCCAGCAGCTTGGGAGGGGGAAGAACCGGGGAGCTGTTTTTT
>NA|once|TRBV10-1|TRBJ2-7
CASSEYQFPQYF
TGCGCCAGCAGTGAGTACCAGTTCCCTCAGTACTTC
>NA|once|TRBV28|TRBJ2-7
CASSLAGSQGIAEQYF
TGTGCCAGCAGTTTGGCGGGGTCACAGGGGATTGCCGAGCAGTACTTC
>NA|once|TRBV7-9|TRBJ1-2
CASSLDASPDGYTF
TGTGCCAGCAGCTTAGATGCAAGCCCCGATGGCTACACCTTC
>TRBD1|NA|TRBV2|TRBJ2-7
CASRTLGQNYEQYF
TGTGCCAGCAGAACCCTGGGACAGAACTACGAGCAGTACTTC
>NA|NA|TRBV18|TRBJ2-3
CASSPLASSTDTQYF
TGTGCCAGCTCACCCTTAGCCTCTAGCACAGATACGCAGTATTTT
>TRBD1|NA|TRBV5-4|TRBJ1-1
CASSVSGTGGEAFF
TGTGCCAGCAGCGTCTCCGGGACAGGGGGTGAAGCTTTCTTT
>NA|few|TRBV5-6|TRBJ2-1
CASSFYGRREQFF
TGTGCCAGCAGCTTTTACGGGCGGAGGGAGCAGTTCTTC
>TRBD2|NA|TRBV5-1|TRBJ2-1
CASSPGLAGRSSYNEQFF
TGCGCCAGCAGCCCGGGACTAGCGGGAAGAAGCTCCTACAATGAGCAGTTCTTC